This T cell receptor beta chain was recorded in a study of regulatory T cells in long-lasting Graves disease. For the study at large: Persistence in Graves' disease required over 5 years of antithyroid drugs plus positive TSH receptor antibodies.

This sample's time point: persistent/refractory GD, antithyroid drugs over 5 years with positive TRAb. From RNA extracted from PBMCs, the TCR library was made. For TCR beta, libraries came from iRepertoire HTBI primers and Arm-PCR of CDR3 regions. One entry per CDR3 protein, called by TCRdb with MiXCR from the multiplex PCR reads. Here the sample spans some 450,000 distinct CDR3 sequences, about 25% being singletons. This CDR3 has 15 amino acids. From germline, CDR1 is MNHGY and CDR2 SVAAGI. Trimming removed 3 bases at V and 8 bases at J, with 16 bases between. The starting material was peripheral blood mononuclear cells (PBMCs), obtained when the disease was refractory, from a patient treated with antithyroid drugs. V is TRBV6-9 and J is TRBJ1-4; D is unresolved. The source of this sequence is a female donor with Graves disease. CDR3 DNA sequence: TGTGCCAGCAGTTACTCGAAACAGAGAGGGGAAAAACTGTTTTTT. Translating gives CASSYSKQRGEKLFF.